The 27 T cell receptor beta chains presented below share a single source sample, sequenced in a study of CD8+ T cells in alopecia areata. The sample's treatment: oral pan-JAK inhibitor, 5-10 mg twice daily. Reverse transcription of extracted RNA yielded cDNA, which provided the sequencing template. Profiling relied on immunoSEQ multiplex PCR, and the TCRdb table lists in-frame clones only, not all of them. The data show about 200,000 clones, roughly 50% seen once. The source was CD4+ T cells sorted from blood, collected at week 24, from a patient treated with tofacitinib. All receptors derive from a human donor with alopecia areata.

CDR3 in amino acids: CAWSVPLATSTDTQYF. CDR3 DNA: TGTGCCTGGAGTGTACCCCTAGCGACTAGCACAGATACGCAGTATTTT. The rearrangement links TRBV30 to TRBJ2-3, with D maybe TRBD2 (6 bases). CDR1 GTSNPN and CDR2 SVGIG come from the germline V gene (reference sequence). V was shortened by 0 bases and J by 0 bases, with 13 bases between the two germline ends. The length of the CDR3 is 16 residues.

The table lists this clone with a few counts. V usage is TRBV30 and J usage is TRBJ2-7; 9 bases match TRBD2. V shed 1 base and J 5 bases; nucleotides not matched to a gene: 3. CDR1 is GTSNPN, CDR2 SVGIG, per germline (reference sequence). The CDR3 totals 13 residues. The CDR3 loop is CAWSGTSAHEQYF. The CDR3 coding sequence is TGTGCCTGGAGTGGGACTAGCGCCCACGAGCAGTACTTC.

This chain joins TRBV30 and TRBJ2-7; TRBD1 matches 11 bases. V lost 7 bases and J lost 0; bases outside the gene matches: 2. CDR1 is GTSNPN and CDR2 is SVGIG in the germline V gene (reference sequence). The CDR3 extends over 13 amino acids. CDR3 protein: CALGTGGSYEQYF. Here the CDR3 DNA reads TGTGCCTTAGGGACAGGGGGCTCCTACGAGCAGTACTTC.

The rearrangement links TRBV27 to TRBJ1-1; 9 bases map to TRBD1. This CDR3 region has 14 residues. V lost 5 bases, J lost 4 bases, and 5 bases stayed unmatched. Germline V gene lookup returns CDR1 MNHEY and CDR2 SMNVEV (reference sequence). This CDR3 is CASSPRDRATEAFF. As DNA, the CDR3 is TGTGCCAGCAGTCCTCGGGACAGGGCCACTGAAGCTTTCTTT.

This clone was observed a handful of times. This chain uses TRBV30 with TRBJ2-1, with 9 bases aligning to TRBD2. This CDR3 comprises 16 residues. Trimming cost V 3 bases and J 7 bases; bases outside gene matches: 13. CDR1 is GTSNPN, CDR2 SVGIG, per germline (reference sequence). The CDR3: CAWSPRYSLAGNEQFF. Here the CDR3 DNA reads TGTGCCTGGAGCCCGAGATATAGTCTAGCGGGAAATGAGCAGTTCTTC.

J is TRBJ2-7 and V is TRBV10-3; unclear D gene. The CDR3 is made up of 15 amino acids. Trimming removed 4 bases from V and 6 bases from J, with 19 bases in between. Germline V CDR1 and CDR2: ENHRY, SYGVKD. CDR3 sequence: CAISGTGGKGGEQYF. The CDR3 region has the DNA TGTGCCATCAGTGGGACGGGTGGAAAGGGTGGCGAGCAGTACTTC.

CDR3 sequence: CASSKGSGGEQTQYF. CDR3 DNA sequence: TGTGCCAGCAGCAAAGGATCCGGGGGGGAACAGACCCAGTACTTC. The chain couples TRBV7-9 to TRBJ2-5; 8 positions agree with TRBD2. Per the germline V gene, CDR1 is SEHNR and CDR2 is FQNEAQ (reference sequence). The CDR3 runs to 15 residues. V shed 5 bases, J shed 6 bases, and the junction held 11 bases outside the gene matches. Based on the CDR3 plus reference TRBV7-9 and TRBJ2-5, the full variable domain is DTGVSQNPRHKITKRGQNVTFRCDPISEHNRLYWYRQTLGQGPEFLTYFQNEAQLEKSRLLSDRFSAERPKGSFSTLEIQRTEQGDSAMYLCASSKGSGGEQTQYFGPGTRLLVL.

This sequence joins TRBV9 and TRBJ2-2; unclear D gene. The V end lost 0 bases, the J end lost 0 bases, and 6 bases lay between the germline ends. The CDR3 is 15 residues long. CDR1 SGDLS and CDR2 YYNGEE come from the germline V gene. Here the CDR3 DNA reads TGTGCCAGCAGCGTAGGGCTAGCGAACACCGGGGAGCTGTTTTTT. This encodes CASSVGLANTGELFF.

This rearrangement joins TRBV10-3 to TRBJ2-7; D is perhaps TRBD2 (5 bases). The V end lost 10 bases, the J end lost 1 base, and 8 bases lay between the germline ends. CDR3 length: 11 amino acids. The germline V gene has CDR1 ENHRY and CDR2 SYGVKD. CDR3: CATTGSYEQYF. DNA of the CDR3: TGTGCCACCACGGGGTCCTACGAGCAGTACTTC.

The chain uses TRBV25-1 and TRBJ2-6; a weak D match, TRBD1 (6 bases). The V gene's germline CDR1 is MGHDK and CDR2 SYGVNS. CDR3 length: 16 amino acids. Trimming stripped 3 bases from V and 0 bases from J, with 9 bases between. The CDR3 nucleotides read TGTGCCAGCAGTGATCGGGACATCTCTGGGGCCAACGTCCTGACTTTC. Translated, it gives CASSDRDISGANVLTF.

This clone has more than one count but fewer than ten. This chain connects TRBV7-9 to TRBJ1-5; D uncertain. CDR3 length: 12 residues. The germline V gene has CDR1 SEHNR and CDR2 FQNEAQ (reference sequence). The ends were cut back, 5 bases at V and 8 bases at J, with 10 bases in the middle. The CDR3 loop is CASSQDGEPQHF. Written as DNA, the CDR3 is TGTGCCAGCAGCCAGGATGGGGAGCCCCAGCATTTT.

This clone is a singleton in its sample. CDR3 DNA sequence: TGCGCCAGCAGCCCCTTGCGTACCGGGACTAGCGGTGACGAGCAGTACTTC. Encoded protein: CASSPLRTGTSGDEQYF. V and J are TRBV5-1 and TRBJ2-7; 11 positions agree with TRBD2. J gave up 5 bases and V 4 bases, and 14 bases lay outside the gene matches. CDR3 size: 17 residues. The germline V gene encodes CDR1 SGHRS and CDR2 YFSETQ.

CDR3 in amino acids: CASSTQGARTGELFF. The CDR3, as DNA: TGTGCCAGTAGTACCCAGGGGGCGCGGACCGGGGAGCTGTTTTTT. The chain links TRBV19 to TRBJ2-2; TRBD1 matches at 8 bases. Germline lookup yields CDR1 LNHDA and CDR2 SQIVND (reference sequence). CDR3 size: 15 residues. V shed 4 bases, J shed 5 bases, and the junction held 6 bases outside the gene matches.

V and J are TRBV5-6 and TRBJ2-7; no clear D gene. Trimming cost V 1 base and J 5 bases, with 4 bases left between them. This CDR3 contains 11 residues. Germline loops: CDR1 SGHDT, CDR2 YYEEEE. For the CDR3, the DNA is TGTGCCAGCAGCTTGTGGGACGAGCAGTACTTC. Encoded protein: CASSLWDEQYF.

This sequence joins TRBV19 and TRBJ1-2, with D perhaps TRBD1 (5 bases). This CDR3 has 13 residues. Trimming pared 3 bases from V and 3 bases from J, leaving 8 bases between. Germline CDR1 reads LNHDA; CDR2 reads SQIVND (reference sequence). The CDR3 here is CASSIGRDYGYTF. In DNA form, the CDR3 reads TGTGCCAGTAGTATCGGCAGGGACTATGGCTACACCTTC.

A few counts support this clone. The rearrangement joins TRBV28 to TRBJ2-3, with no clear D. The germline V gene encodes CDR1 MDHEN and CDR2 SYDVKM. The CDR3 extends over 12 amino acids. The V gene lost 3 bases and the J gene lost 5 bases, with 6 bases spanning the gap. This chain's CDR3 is CASSLRGDTQYF. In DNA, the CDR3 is TGTGCCAGCAGTTTGCGAGGAGATACGCAGTATTTT.

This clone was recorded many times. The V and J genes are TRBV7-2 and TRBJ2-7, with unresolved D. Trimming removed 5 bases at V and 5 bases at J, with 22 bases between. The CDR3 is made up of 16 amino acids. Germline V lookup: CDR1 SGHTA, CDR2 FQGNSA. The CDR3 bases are TGTGCCAGCAGCCCCCGGAATGGGGTGAGGTCGAACGAGCAGTACTTC. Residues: CASSPRNGVRSNEQYF.

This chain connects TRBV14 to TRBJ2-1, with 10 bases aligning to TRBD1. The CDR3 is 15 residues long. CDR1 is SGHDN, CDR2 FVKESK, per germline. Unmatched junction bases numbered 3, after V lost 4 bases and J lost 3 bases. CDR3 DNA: TGTGCCAGCAGCCGAGACAGGGGGCACTACAATGAGCAGTTCTTC. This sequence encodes CASSRDRGHYNEQFF. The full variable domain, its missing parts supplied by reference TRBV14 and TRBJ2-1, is EAGVTQFPSHSVIEKGQTVTLRCDPISGHDNLYWYRRVMGKEIKFLLHFVKESKQDESGMPNNRFLAERTGGTYSTLKVQPAELEDSGVYFCASSRDRGHYNEQFFGPGTRLTVL.

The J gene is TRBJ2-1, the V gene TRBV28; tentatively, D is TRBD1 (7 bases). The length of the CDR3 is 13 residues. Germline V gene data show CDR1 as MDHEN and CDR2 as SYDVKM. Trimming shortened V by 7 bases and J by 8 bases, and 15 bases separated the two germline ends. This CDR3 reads CASNRQGGDEQFF. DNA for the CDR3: TGTGCCAGCAACCGACAGGGCGGGGATGAGCAGTTCTTC.

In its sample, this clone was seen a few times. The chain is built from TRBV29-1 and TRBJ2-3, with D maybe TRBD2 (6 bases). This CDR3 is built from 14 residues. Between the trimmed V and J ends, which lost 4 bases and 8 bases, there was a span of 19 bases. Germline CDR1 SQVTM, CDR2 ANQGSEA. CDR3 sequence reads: CSVVPQASGRTQYF. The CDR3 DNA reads TGCAGCGTTGTCCCCCAAGCCAGCGGGCGTACGCAGTATTTT.

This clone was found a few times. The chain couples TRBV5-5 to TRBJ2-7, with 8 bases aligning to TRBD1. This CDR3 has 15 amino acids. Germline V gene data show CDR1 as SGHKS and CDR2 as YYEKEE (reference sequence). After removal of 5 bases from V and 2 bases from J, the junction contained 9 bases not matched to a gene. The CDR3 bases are TGTGCCAGCAGGGTGAGACAGGGGATCACCTACGAGCAGTACTTC. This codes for CASRVRQGITYEQYF. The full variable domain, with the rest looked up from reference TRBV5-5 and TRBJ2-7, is DAGVTQSPTHLIKTRGQQVTLRCSPISGHKSVSWYQQVLGQGPQFIFQYYEKEERGRGNFPDRFSARQFPNYSSELNVNALLLGDSALYLCASRVRQGITYEQYFGPGTRLTVT.

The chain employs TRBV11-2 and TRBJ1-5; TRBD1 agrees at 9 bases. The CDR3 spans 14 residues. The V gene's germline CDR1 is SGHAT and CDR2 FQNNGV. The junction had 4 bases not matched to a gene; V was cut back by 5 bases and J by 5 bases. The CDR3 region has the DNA TGTGCCAGCAGCCCCCGGACAGGGGATCAGCCCCAGCATTTT. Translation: CASSPRTGDQPQHF.

CDR3 residues: CASSFARGSYEQYF. CDR3 nucleotide sequence: TGTGCCAGCAGTTTCGCTAGGGGTTCCTACGAGCAGTACTTC. The chain couples TRBV28 to TRBJ2-7, with a weak D call TRBD1 (5 bases). Germline assignment: CDR1 MDHEN and CDR2 SYDVKM. Trimming shortened V by 3 bases and J by 1 base, and 10 bases separated the two germline ends. This CDR3 contains 14 residues.

The CDR3 sequence is CATSSGNSGTDTQYF. DNA of the CDR3: TGTGCCACCAGCAGCGGGAATAGCGGGACAGATACGCAGTATTTT. V usage is TRBV15 and J usage is TRBJ2-3; TRBD2 aligns across 7 bases. V trimming: 3 bases; J trimming: 3 bases; junction bases outside the gene matches: 6. Germline V gene sequence: CDR1 LNHNV, CDR2 YYDKDF (reference sequence). This CDR3 has 15 residues.

CDR3 sequence reads: CASSSPLTGELFF. The CDR3 DNA reads as TGTGCCAGCAGCTCCCCTCTCACCGGGGAGCTGTTTTTT. The chain is built from TRBV7-2 and TRBJ2-2; no firm D call. Germline V CDR1 and CDR2: SGHTA, FQGNSA. This CDR3 comprises 13 residues. V gave up 4 bases and J gave up 4 bases, with 7 bases separating them.

CDR3 in DNA: TGTGCCAGCAGTCGGACTAGCGGGAGGCAAGAGACCCAGTACTTC. Translated: CASSRTSGRQETQYF. The V call is TRBV7-9, the J call TRBJ2-5; 14 bases fit TRBD2. The CDR3 is made up of 15 amino acids. Losses at the gene ends were 6 bases for V and 2 bases for J; bases not matched to a gene: 2. Germline lookup yields CDR1 SEHNR and CDR2 FQNEAQ (reference sequence).

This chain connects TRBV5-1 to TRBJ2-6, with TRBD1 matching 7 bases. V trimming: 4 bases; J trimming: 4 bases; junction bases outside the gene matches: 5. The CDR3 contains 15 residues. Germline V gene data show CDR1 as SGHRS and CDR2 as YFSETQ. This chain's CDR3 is CASSPTGSGANVLTF. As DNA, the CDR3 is TGCGCCAGCAGCCCGACAGGGTCCGGGGCCAACGTCCTGACTTTC.